The present TCR beta chain was sequenced within a study of T cell responses to AZD1222 COVID-19 vaccine. Study summary: Second-dose schedules of about 4 or about 12 weeks were combined.

General observations from the study: Donors were chiefly white British, with a greater number of females, and clonal diversity was perhaps underestimated.

Repertoires were generated with immunoSEQ multiplex PCR, while TCRdb's copy carries only in-frame clones and drops some. Of about 150,000 clones detected, 91% appear once; the ten largest clones hold about 5.3%. With respect to this clone: Its target is not known.

CDR3 length: 16 residues. Deletions cut 5 bases from V and 5 bases from J, with 17 bases between. CDR1 is SGHRS and CDR2 is YFSETQ in the germline V gene. This sequence was found in an adult in good health. Sequencing was performed on peripheral blood, taken on day 0 of AZD1222 vaccination. The V and J genes are TRBV5-1 and TRBJ1-6; possible D gene TRBD1, 5 bases. The CDR3 here is CASRTGGESNNSPLHF. In nucleotides, the CDR3 is TGCGCCAGCAGAACCGGGGGGGAGTCCAATAATTCACCCCTCCACTTT.